One sample yielded the 8 T cell receptor beta chains listed below, sequenced in a study of T cell changes during pregnancy in multiple sclerosis. Assay: immunoSEQ multiplex PCR; the TCRdb copy retains only in-frame clones and omits some. The top ten hold roughly 0.55% of the sample, which has approximately 40,000 clones, 85% to 95% seen once. The sequencing here drew on CD4+ T cells from peripheral blood mononuclear cells, taken in the third trimester of pregnancy. The source is a female donor with multiple sclerosis, enrolled in a pregnancy study.

This rearrangement joins TRBV19 to TRBJ1-2; 10 nucleotides line up with TRBD1. After removal of 5 bases from V and 8 bases from J, the junction contained 20 bases not matched to a gene. CDR3 length equals 18 residues. Germline values: CDR1 LNHDA, CDR2 SQIVND (reference sequence). The CDR3 loop is CASSPDQRMAGQGLGYTF. The CDR3 region has the DNA TGTGCCAGTAGTCCCGATCAACGAATGGCGGGACAGGGGTTGGGCTACACCTTC.

This clone appeared a few times. CDR3 nucleotide sequence: TGTGCCAGCAGCTCCGCCGGAACAGGAACTGAAGCTTTCTTT. Translated, it gives CASSSAGTGTEAFF. The V and J genes are TRBV7-3 and TRBJ1-1; a weak D match, TRBD1 (5 bases). V gave up 4 bases and J gave up 5 bases, with 14 bases separating them. From germline, CDR1 is SGHTA and CDR2 FQGTGA. This CDR3 has 14 amino acids.

The chain couples TRBV28 to TRBJ1-5; perhaps TRBD1 as D (5 bases). Deletions cut 3 bases from V and 4 bases from J, with 19 bases between. Germline assignment: CDR1 MDHEN and CDR2 SYDVKM. The length of the CDR3 is 17 residues. The CDR3: CASSFYGGGGGNQPQHF. CDR3 coding DNA: TGTGCCAGCAGTTTTTACGGGGGGGGTGGGGGAAATCAGCCCCAGCATTTT.

The chain employs TRBV19 and TRBJ2-6; TRBD2 might be the D (5 bases). The germline V gene encodes CDR1 LNHDA and CDR2 SQIVND (reference sequence). CDR3 length: 16 residues. Trimming took off 1 base at V and 2 bases at J, with 9 bases between the two ends. CDR3 protein: CASSIVRGTGANVLTF. The CDR3 region has the DNA TGTGCCAGTAGTATAGTGCGAGGGACTGGGGCCAACGTCCTGACTTTC.

Only one count was recorded for this clone. This chain links TRBV11-3 with TRBJ1-1; D call uncertain. The germline V and J ends were trimmed by 6 bases and 4 bases, with 15 bases remaining between them. In germline, CDR1 is SGHNT, CDR2 YENEEA. The CDR3 contains 14 residues. The CDR3 coding sequence is TGTGCCAGCAGTTCTAGCAGGTTACTCACTGAAGCTTTCTTT. Translating it yields CASSSSRLLTEAFF.

The gene calls are TRBV7-2 and TRBJ2-5; 9 nucleotides match TRBD2. The germline gives CDR1 SGHTA, CDR2 FQGNSA. CDR3 size: 15 residues. V lost 5 bases and J lost 5; bases outside the gene matches: 9. CDR3 loop: CASSRTGLAFETQYF. The CDR3 DNA reads TGTGCCAGCAGCAGGACGGGACTAGCCTTCGAGACCCAGTACTTC.

The rearrangement joins TRBV11-3 to TRBJ1-1; D is unresolved. The germline CDR1 and CDR2 sequences are SGHNT and YENEEA. Trimming took off 1 base at V and 1 base at J, with 4 bases between the two ends. The CDR3 has 13 amino acids. The CDR3 protein is CASSLAGNTEAFF. The CDR3 nucleotides are TGTGCCAGCAGCTTAGCGGGGAACACTGAAGCTTTCTTT.

The chain recombines TRBV4-3 with TRBJ2-2, with 10 bases aligning to TRBD2. In germline, CDR1 is LGHNA, CDR2 YSLEER. The CDR3 totals 18 residues. The ends lost 4 bases at V and 5 bases at J; junction bases unmatched: 13. CDR3 sequence: CASSRWPGLAGVTGELFF. The CDR3 DNA sequence: TGCGCCAGCAGCCGGTGGCCGGGTCTAGCGGGAGTGACCGGGGAGCTGTTTTTT.